A single sample gave rise to the 16 T cell receptor beta chains below, sequenced in a study of blood T cell repertoires in COVID-19. Measured with immunoSEQ multiplex PCR; TCRdb has only the in-frame clones, and not every one. The repertoire holds approximately 250,000 clones, about 86% seen once, with roughly 13% in the top ten. Material for sequencing was peripheral blood. The receptors derive from a woman aged 70-85 years with COVID-19, enrolled during active disease.

The chain uses TRBV7-2 and TRBJ2-4; the D gene is possibly TRBD2 (6 bases). Trimming took off 1 base at V and 3 bases at J, with 10 bases between the two ends. The CDR3 totals 15 residues. Germline V gene sequence: CDR1 SGHTA, CDR2 FQGNSA. In nucleotides, the CDR3 is TGTGCCAGCAGCTTAGGCGGGGTTGGCAAAAACATTCAGTACTTC. It encodes CASSLGGVGKNIQYF.

This clone was counted a single time. The chain has TRBV7-9 and TRBJ2-3, with D maybe TRBD2 (6 bases). V was shortened by 5 bases and J by 3 bases, with 15 bases between the two germline ends. This CDR3 comprises 15 residues. The germline gives CDR1 SEHNR, CDR2 FQNEAQ (reference sequence). CDR3 bases: TGTGCCAGCAGCCCTCACCGCGGGGTAACAGATACGCAGTATTTT. It translates to CASSPHRGVTDTQYF.

This chain joins TRBV24-1 and TRBJ1-1; tentative D call: TRBD1 (5 bases). The germline V gene encodes CDR1 KGHDR and CDR2 SFDVKD. Trimming removed 10 bases at V and 3 bases at J, with 14 bases between. This CDR3 has 13 amino acids. CDR3 protein: CATTGGKDTEAFF. CDR3 DNA sequence: TGTGCCACTACGGGGGGAAAAGACACTGAAGCTTTCTTT.

The sample holds one count of this clone. The chain links TRBV19 to TRBJ1-2, with TRBD1 as a possible D gene (6 bases). V gave up 1 base and J gave up 6 bases, with 21 bases separating them. Germline lookup yields CDR1 LNHDA and CDR2 SQIVND (reference sequence). The CDR3 contains 17 residues. CDR3 in DNA: TGTGCCAGTAGTATAGCGGACAGAACCTTGGGTATGAATGGCTACACCTTC. Amino acid sequence: CASSIADRTLGMNGYTF.

The rearrangement links TRBV5-1 to TRBJ1-1; D is ambiguous. Germline CDR1 reads SGHRS; CDR2 reads YFSETQ. The V and J ends lost 2 bases and 4 bases respectively, with 9 bases between them. There are 13 residues in the CDR3. CDR3 amino acids: CASSFGVGTEAFF. DNA for the CDR3: TGCGCCAGCAGCTTCGGGGTCGGCACTGAAGCTTTCTTT.

J is TRBJ1-3 and V is TRBV12-5; D gene uncertain. Trimming took off 4 bases at V and 4 bases at J, with 8 bases between the two ends. This CDR3 has 13 amino acids. From germline, CDR1 is LGHNT and CDR2 FRNRAP. The CDR3 loop reads CASGWARGNTIYF. CDR3 nucleotide sequence: TGTGCTAGTGGTTGGGCTCGGGGAAACACCATATATTTT.

The genes are TRBV5-4 and TRBJ2-6, with D perhaps TRBD2 (6 bases). This CDR3 has 18 amino acids. Germline lookup yields CDR1 SGHNT and CDR2 YYREEE (reference sequence). Trimming pared 1 base from V and 0 bases from J, leaving 14 bases between. The CDR3 bases are TGTGCCAGCAGCTTGAGGATAGGCGGGAACTCTGGGGCCAACGTCCTGACTTTC. It encodes CASSLRIGGNSGANVLTF.

V gene TRBV28 combines with J gene TRBJ2-7; D call uncertain. CDR3 size: 15 residues. Germline V gene lookup returns CDR1 MDHEN and CDR2 SYDVKM. Trimming took 2 bases from V and 2 from J, leaving 13 bases between them. This CDR3 reads CASSLGSYLPYEQYF. The CDR3 nucleotides are TGTGCCAGCAGTTTAGGCAGTTACCTTCCCTACGAGCAGTACTTC. The full variable domain, completed using reference TRBV28 and TRBJ2-7, is DVKVTQSSRYLVKRTGEKVFLECVQDMDHENMFWYRQDPGLGLRLIYFSYDVKMKEKGDIPEGYSVSREKKERFSLILESASTNQTSMYLCASSLGSYLPYEQYFGPGTRLTVT.

The rearrangement links TRBV4-1 to TRBJ2-7; D is possibly TRBD2 (5 bases). This CDR3 has 15 residues. Germline V gene lookup returns CDR1 MGHRA and CDR2 YSYEKL. Trimming removed 3 bases from V and 6 bases from J, with 18 bases in between. The CDR3 loop is CASSHGSGLTPEQYF. CDR3 DNA: TGCGCCAGCAGCCACGGATCAGGACTGACTCCCGAGCAGTACTTC.

V usage is TRBV5-8 and J usage is TRBJ2-2; 9 bases are a match to TRBD1. Per germline, CDR1 SGHTS and CDR2 YDEGEE. This CDR3 is 17 amino acids long. V lost 7 bases to trimming and J lost 0 bases; unmatched junction nucleotides: 10. The CDR3 region has the DNA TGTGCCAGCGCCAACCAACGACAGGGGGCGAACACCGGGGAGCTGTTTTTT. Its protein is CASANQRQGANTGELFF.

This chain links TRBV18 with TRBJ1-2; 9 bases line up with TRBD1. V lost 0 bases and J lost 7; bases outside the gene matches: 3. This CDR3 spans 14 amino acids. Germline values: CDR1 KGHSH, CDR2 LQKENI. The CDR3 is CASSPPRTGVGYTF. Written as DNA, the CDR3 is TGTGCCAGCTCACCACCACGGACAGGGGTTGGCTACACCTTC.

This clone has more than one count but fewer than ten. The chain links TRBV2 to TRBJ2-7; the D gene is possibly TRBD2 (5 bases). The germline CDR1 and CDR2 sequences are SNHLY and FYNNEI. The CDR3 is 15 residues long. Trimming took 3 bases from V and 0 from J, leaving 12 bases between them. In DNA, the CDR3 is TGTGCCAGCAGTGAGCTTCCCGGGATCTCCTACGAGCAGTACTTC. Protein product: CASSELPGISYEQYF.

V is TRBV21-1 and J is TRBJ1-4. TRBV21-1 is classified as a pseudogene. This CDR3 has 15 residues. The CDR3 protein is CASSKERPTNEKLFF. In nucleotides, the CDR3 is TGTGCCAGCAGCAAAGAGAGGCCAACTAATGAAAAACTGTTTTTT.

On this clone itself: In the same sample, other DNA sequences code for this CDR3. The chain uses TRBV12-5 and TRBJ1-2, with 7 bases that match TRBD1. CDR3 length equals 13 residues. V was clipped by 6 bases and J by 3 bases; unmatched bases: 4. The germline CDR1 and CDR2 sequences are LGHNT and FRNRAP. CDR3: CASGQQGYYGYTF. CDR3 nucleotides: TGTGCTAGTGGCCAACAGGGGTACTATGGCTACACCTTC.

This sequence joins TRBV7-2 and TRBJ2-2; D is possibly TRBD2 (7 bases). Trimming left V 2 bases short and J 5 bases short, with 12 bases between. This CDR3 comprises 15 residues. Per the germline V gene, CDR1 is SGHTA and CDR2 is FQGNSA. The CDR3 is CASSLKGGGTGELFF. DNA of the CDR3: TGTGCCAGCAGCTTAAAAGGGGGGGGAACCGGGGAGCTGTTTTTT.

The sample holds one count of this clone. The chain uses TRBV27 and TRBJ2-7, with 12 bases aligning to TRBD2. The germline V gene encodes CDR1 MNHEY and CDR2 SMNVEV (reference sequence). The ends lost 0 bases at V and 4 bases at J; junction bases unmatched: 7. The CDR3 has 17 amino acids. CDR3 amino acids: CASSLSSLAGGPYEQYF. The CDR3 nucleotides read TGTGCCAGCAGTTTATCGAGCCTAGCGGGGGGGCCGTACGAGCAGTACTTC.